This T cell receptor (beta chain) was retrieved from a study of graft-versus-host responses after intestinal transplantation. Background on the study: The recipients all started with anti-thymocyte globulin induction and then took tacrolimus and steroids for roughly three years. Notes on the study in general: Some patients had graft-donor T cell macrochimerism, and their allografts showed high graft-versus-host to host-versus-graft clonal ratios. GvH clones turned up in recipient marrow; some had shown up first in ileum or blood.

Assay: immunoSEQ multiplex PCR; the TCRdb copy retains only in-frame clones and omits some. The repertoire holds around 96,000 clones, with 92% as singletons. Worth noting for this clone: The antigen remains unidentified.

Germline lookup yields CDR1 MNHNS and CDR2 SASEGT. This CDR3 is 14 amino acids long. The junction had 7 bases not matched to a gene; V was cut back by 6 bases and J by 6 bases. The clonotype originates from a human donor who received an intestinal transplant. The input for sequencing was unstimulated CD4+ T cells sorted from spleen or lymph node cells, taken before intestinal transplant. The chain recombines TRBV6-1 with TRBJ1-2, with TRBD1 matching over 10 bases. In DNA, the CDR3 is TGTGCCAGCAGATTTACCGGGACAGGGGATGGCTACACCTTC. Its protein product is CASRFTGTGDGYTF.